The 25 T cell receptor beta chains listed next were all sequenced from one sample in a study of OX40 agonist ivuxolimab in advanced cancers. This table comes from immunoSEQ multiplex PCR, and its TCRdb copy is limited to in-frame clones, with some not included. The data show 70,000 or so clones, roughly nine tenths seen once. The input for sequencing was CD4+ or CD8+ T cells sorted from blood, taken in a trial of the OX40 agonist ivuxolimab. Receptors originate from an adult with an advanced solid tumor such as melanoma, head and neck, liver or kidney cancer.

V and J are TRBV13 and TRBJ2-5; 8 nucleotides line up with TRBD2. The CDR3 extends over 16 amino acids. With 5 bases clipped from V and 1 base from J, the junction kept 9 bases outside the gene matches. The germline gives CDR1 PRHDT, CDR2 FYEKMQ (reference sequence). The CDR3 nucleotides read TGTGCCAGCAGCCTACGGGGCGGGGGGACCCAAGAGACCCAGTACTTC. It yields the protein CASSLRGGGTQETQYF.

This chain links TRBV7-9 with TRBJ1-5; D might be TRBD1 (6 bases). The V and J ends lost 4 bases and 0 bases respectively, with 13 bases between them. The CDR3 covers 16 residues. From germline, CDR1 is SEHNR and CDR2 FQNEAQ (reference sequence). The CDR3 coding sequence is TGTGCCAGCAGCTCCGTCGGACAGCTTAGCAATCAGCCCCAGCATTTT. Amino acids: CASSSVGQLSNQPQHF. Full variable domain (outside the CDR3, taken from reference TRBV7-9 and TRBJ1-5): DTGVSQNPRHKITKRGQNVTFRCDPISEHNRLYWYRQTLGQGPEFLTYFQNEAQLEKSRLLSDRFSAERPKGSFSTLEIQRTEQGDSAMYLCASSSVGQLSNQPQHFGDGTRLSIL.

This chain joins TRBV7-9 and TRBJ1-6; TRBD1 matches 11 bases. The length of the CDR3 is 14 residues. V shed 8 bases, J shed 7 bases, and the junction held 4 bases outside the gene matches. Germline CDR1 reads SEHNR; CDR2 reads FQNEAQ (reference sequence). CDR3 sequence (DNA): TGTGCCAGCGGACAGGGGGCTCTAAATTCACCCCTCCACTTT. This translates into CASGQGALNSPLHF.

This sequence joins TRBV12-5 and TRBJ1-1; no definite D call. The V end was cut by 6 bases, the J end by 6 bases, with 8 bases between. The CDR3 is made up of 11 amino acids. The germline V gene encodes CDR1 LGHNT and CDR2 FRNRAP. The CDR3 sequence: CASGQVAEAFF. The CDR3 DNA follows: TGTGCTAGTGGCCAAGTCGCTGAAGCTTTCTTT. The full variable domain, completed using reference TRBV12-5 and TRBJ1-1, is DARVTQTPRHKVTEMGQEVTMRCQPILGHNTVFWYRQTMMQGLELLAYFRNRAPLDDSGMPKDRFSAEMPDATLATLKIQPSEPRDSAVYFCASGQVAEAFFGQGTRLTVV.

The genes are TRBV19 and TRBJ2-7; 7 bases map to TRBD1. V shed 4 bases and J 1 base; nucleotides not matched to a gene: 7. The CDR3 covers 15 residues. Germline loops: CDR1 LNHDA, CDR2 SQIVND (reference sequence). The CDR3 bases are TGTGCCAGTAGTAAATCGACAGGGTTGTCCTACGAGCAGTACTTC. It is translated as CASSKSTGLSYEQYF.

J is TRBJ2-7 and V is TRBV5-6, with D uncertain. V lost 2 bases and J lost 3, with 9 bases in between. Germline lookup yields CDR1 SGHDT and CDR2 YYEEEE. The CDR3 totals 13 residues. The CDR3 region has the DNA TGTGCCAGCAGCTTCAGACACTACTACGAGCAGTACTTC. Its translation is CASSFRHYYEQYF.

This clone was counted once. The V and J genes are TRBV5-1 and TRBJ2-1; the match to TRBD2 covers 15 bases. Germline V gene data show CDR1 as SGHRS and CDR2 as YFSETQ. With V trimmed by 4 bases and J by 1 base, 9 bases remained unmatched. The CDR3 length is 19 residues. In DNA, the CDR3 is TGCGCCAGCAGCCCACTCCCCGGGACTAGCGGGGGGTCCTACAATGAGCAGTTCTTC. Encoded protein: CASSPLPGTSGGSYNEQFF.

The rearrangement joins TRBV7-9 to TRBJ1-5, with D uncertain. This CDR3 contains 12 residues. Germline values: CDR1 SEHNR, CDR2 FQNEAQ (reference sequence). V gave up 5 bases and J gave up 1 base, with 3 bases separating them. CDR3 region: CASSDSNQPQHF. CDR3 nucleotides: TGTGCCAGCAGCGACAGCAATCAGCCCCAGCATTTT.

Comment on this clone: One end of the junction does not line up with germline, which may come from a read error. This chain joins TRBV5-6 and TRBJ1-5; TRBD1 matches 7 bases. CDR3 size: 14 residues. Germline CDR1 reads SGHDT; CDR2 reads YYEEEE. The CDR3: CASSQGVGNQPQHF. The CDR3 DNA follows: TGTGCCAGCAGCCAGGGGGTTGGCAACCAGCCCCAGCATTTT.

This chain joins TRBV27 and TRBJ1-1; 7 bases line up with TRBD1. The germline V gene encodes CDR1 MNHEY and CDR2 SMNVEV (reference sequence). The CDR3 sequence is 14 residues long. J lost 6 bases, V lost 6 bases, and 10 bases had no gene match. The CDR3 DNA reads as TGTGCCAGCAGGCCAGGGGGGACGAGCGCTGAAGCTTTCTTT. This encodes CASRPGGTSAEAFF.

The chain joins TRBV27 to TRBJ1-4, with D maybe TRBD1 (6 bases). The CDR3 is 16 residues long. The germline V and J ends were trimmed by 7 bases and 5 bases, with 20 bases remaining between them. Germline loops: CDR1 MNHEY, CDR2 SMNVEV (reference sequence). The CDR3 bases are TGTGCCAGCACCCCCGGGGTGGGGGCTTTGAATGAAAAACTGTTTTTT. Translation: CASTPGVGALNEKLFF.

The V gene is TRBV7-8, the J gene TRBJ1-2; a weak D match, TRBD1 (6 bases). V gave up 4 bases and J gave up 3 bases, with 18 bases separating them. Germline V gene data show CDR1 as SGHVS and CDR2 as FQNEAQ. This CDR3 has 16 amino acids. The CDR3 DNA sequence: TGTGCCAGCAGCTCCCCCCCAGGGGTGACCCACTATGGCTACACCTTC. Translation: CASSSPPGVTHYGYTF.

The chain combines TRBV27 with TRBJ2-3; the D gene is possibly TRBD1 (6 bases). Trimming removed 5 bases from V and 4 bases from J, with 19 bases in between. Looked up from germline, CDR1 is MNHEY and CDR2 is SMNVEV (reference sequence). This CDR3 is built from 16 residues. CDR3 sequence (DNA): TGTGCCAGCAGTCCGAGTCAGGGGTCATATCCAGATACGCAGTATTTT. It encodes CASSPSQGSYPDTQYF.

The chain employs TRBV11-2 and TRBJ2-3; 10 nucleotides line up with TRBD2. This CDR3 spans 17 amino acids. Losses at the gene ends were 1 base for V and 4 bases for J; bases not matched to a gene: 8. Germline V gives CDR1 SGHAT, CDR2 FQNNGV. The CDR3: CASSLVDELAGADTQYF. The CDR3 coding sequence is TGTGCCAGCAGCTTAGTAGACGAGCTAGCGGGGGCAGATACGCAGTATTTT.

The CDR3 DNA reads TGTGCCAGCAAGGGTCCCCACAATGAGCAGTTCTTC. Translation gives CASKGPHNEQFF. This sequence joins TRBV6-5 and TRBJ2-1; D ambiguous. V gave up 7 bases and J gave up 5 bases, with 9 bases separating them. CDR1 is MNHEY, CDR2 SVGAGI, per germline. The CDR3 consists of 12 residues.

The chain joins TRBV13 to TRBJ1-3; D gene unclear. Germline assignment: CDR1 PRHDT and CDR2 FYEKMQ (reference sequence). Deletions cut 7 bases from V and 4 bases from J, with 8 bases between. This CDR3 has 12 amino acids. The CDR3 loop is CASTASGNTIYF. CDR3 nucleotides: TGTGCCAGCACTGCGTCCGGAAACACCATATATTTT. Complete variable domain (other parts from reference TRBV13 and TRBJ1-3): AAGVIQSPRHLIKEKRETATLKCYPIPRHDTVYWYQQGPGQDPQFLISFYEKMQSDKGSIPDRFSAQQFSDYHSELNMSSLELGDSALYFCASTASGNTIYFGEGSWLTVV.

This clone has a single count. V usage is TRBV7-2 and J usage is TRBJ2-7, with D perhaps TRBD1 or TRBD2 (5 bases each). The CDR3 is 14 residues long. The ends were cut back, 3 bases at V and 7 bases at J, with 16 bases in the middle. Germline V gene sequence: CDR1 SGHTA, CDR2 FQGNSA. Here the CDR3 reads CASSFGTGPTEQYF. The DNA of the CDR3 is TGTGCCAGCAGCTTCGGGACGGGACCTACTGAGCAGTACTTC.

The CDR3 bases are TGTGCCAGCAGTGACTATCCCGAGCAGTACTTC. Translating it yields CASSDYPEQYF. The rearrangement links TRBV25-1 to TRBJ2-7; D call uncertain. Germline values: CDR1 MGHDK, CDR2 SYGVNS. The CDR3 loop spans 11 amino acids. Deletions cut 3 bases from V and 6 bases from J, with 6 bases between.

The chain employs TRBV5-1 and TRBJ1-1, with a tentative D call TRBD1 (6 bases). Trimming left V 0 bases short and J 1 base short, with 13 bases between. The CDR3 runs 16 residues. Germline V lookup: CDR1 SGHRS, CDR2 YFSETQ. The CDR3 spells CASSLGQGSANTEAFF. The CDR3 nucleotides read TGCGCCAGCAGCTTGGGGCAGGGGAGCGCGAACACTGAAGCTTTCTTT.

The rearrangement uses TRBV27 and TRBJ2-7, with 9 bases identical to TRBD2. This CDR3 region has 15 residues. Germline V gene sequence: CDR1 MNHEY, CDR2 SMNVEV (reference sequence). J lost 2 bases, V lost 6 bases, and 8 bases had no gene match. The CDR3 sequence: CASSFLAGTAYEQYF. DNA of the CDR3: TGTGCCAGCAGCTTCCTAGCGGGGACCGCCTACGAGCAGTACTTC.

Comments on this clone: Mismatch with germline at one junction end may stem from a read error. The V and J genes are TRBV6-1 and TRBJ1-1; the D gene is possibly TRBD1 (5 bases). CDR3 length: 14 amino acids. Germline CDR1 MNHNS, CDR2 SASEGT. The chain's CDR3 is CASIIGWGNTEVFF. In DNA, the CDR3 is TGTGCCAGCATAATCGGGTGGGGGAACACTGAAGTTTTCTTT.

The chain couples TRBV2 to TRBJ1-6; TRBD1 might be the D (5 bases). CDR3 length: 15 residues. V lost 3 bases and J lost 8, with 14 bases in between. Germline loops: CDR1 SNHLY, CDR2 FYNNEI. The CDR3 loop reads CASSDRQPRDSPLHF. The DNA of the CDR3 is TGTGCCAGCAGTGATAGACAGCCGAGGGATTCACCCCTCCACTTT. The variable domain in full, completed from reference TRBV2 and TRBJ1-6, reads EPEVTQTPSHQVTQMGQEVILRCVPISNHLYFYWYRQILGQKVEFLVSFYNNEISEKSEIFDDQFSVERPDGSNFTLKIRSTKLEDSAMYFCASSDRQPRDSPLHFGNGTRLTVT.

This chain links TRBV7-9 with TRBJ1-2; possible D gene TRBD1, 5 bases. V was cut by 11 bases and J by 4 bases, with 11 bases left in between. The V gene's germline CDR1 is SEHNR and CDR2 FQNEAQ (reference sequence). This CDR3 is 11 amino acids long. The CDR3 DNA is TGTGCCTCGTCGGGGGGCTATGGCTACACCTTC. Its translation: CASSGGYGYTF.

CDR3 residues: CASSLVSRGYQETQYF. CDR3 DNA sequence: TGTGCCAGCAGCTTAGTTTCCAGGGGGTACCAAGAGACCCAGTACTTC. V and J are TRBV13 and TRBJ2-5; 7 nucleotides line up with TRBD1. The CDR3 runs to 16 residues. The V segment lost 1 base and the J segment 0 bases; nucleotides outside the gene matches: 5. Germline V gene data show CDR1 as PRHDT and CDR2 as FYEKMQ (reference sequence).

Note on this clone: Germline and junction disagree at one end, which may indicate a read error. V usage is TRBV5-1 and J usage is TRBJ1-3; D remains unclear. Germline CDR1 is SGHRS and CDR2 is YFSETQ. The CDR3 is 14 residues long. CDR3 region: CASSLDPSGNTIYF. In DNA form, the CDR3 reads TGTGCCAGCAGCTTGGATCCGTCTGGAAACACCATATATTTT.